This T cell receptor beta chain was sequenced for a study of T cell responses to AZD1222 COVID-19 vaccine. Germline V gene data show CDR1 as MDHEN and CDR2 as SYDVKM. This CDR3 comprises 13 residues. V was trimmed by 9 bases and J by 2 bases, leaving 14 bases between them. TCRdb's copy holds only in-frame clones and misses some; the assay was immunoSEQ multiplex PCR. The table includes about 120,000 clones, around 91% detected once. Sequenced material: peripheral blood, taken on day 0 of MenACWY control vaccination. This receptor was identified in an adult in good health. The rearrangement links TRBV28 to TRBJ2-7; weak D call: TRBD1 (6 bases). The CDR3 region is CASAGTFPYEQYF. In DNA form, the CDR3 reads TGTGCCAGTGCTGGGACATTTCCCTACGAGCAGTACTTC.